This TCR beta chain was sequenced for a study of a mutant IDH1 vaccine in newly diagnosed glioma. Study context: With temozolomide cycles, or 4-6 weeks after radiotherapy alone, vaccination was started. Every participant had undergone radiotherapy, temozolomide, or both before, and most underwent both.

The sample's time point: week 35, safety follow-up. Each vaccine dose was 300 ug of mutant IDH1 20-mer peptide, with topical imiquimod. CDR3 length: 14 residues. The J segment lost 8 bases and the V segment lost 5 bases, leaving 11 bases of the junction unmatched. The germline gives CDR1 SGHTA, CDR2 FQGNSA. Profiling relied on immunoSEQ multiplex PCR, and the TCRdb table lists in-frame clones only, not all of them. The sample includes fewer than 30,000 clones, around four fifths of them seen just once. As for this clone: Its antigen remains unidentified.

The J gene is TRBJ1-2, the V gene TRBV7-2; TRBD1 matches at 7 bases. This sample comprised PBMCs, obtained from a glioma patient whose treatment included an IDH1 peptide vaccine. The receptor was derived from a young man with glioma. CDR3 bases: TGTGCCAGCAGCCCTAGAGGGGGCGCCTCGGGCTACACCTTC. This sequence encodes CASSPRGGASGYTF.